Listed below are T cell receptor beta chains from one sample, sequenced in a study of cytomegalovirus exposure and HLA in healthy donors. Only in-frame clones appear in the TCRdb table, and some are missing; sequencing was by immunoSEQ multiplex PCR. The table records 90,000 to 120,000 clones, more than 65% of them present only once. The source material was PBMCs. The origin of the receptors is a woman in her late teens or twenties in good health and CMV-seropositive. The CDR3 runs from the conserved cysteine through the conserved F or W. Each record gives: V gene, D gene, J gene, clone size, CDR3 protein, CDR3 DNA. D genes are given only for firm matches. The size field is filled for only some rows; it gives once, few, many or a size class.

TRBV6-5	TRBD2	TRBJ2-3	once	CASRLAGDIDTQYF	TGTGCCAGCAGGTTAGCGGGAGACATAGATACGCAGTATTTT
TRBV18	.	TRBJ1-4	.	CASSLFDSSANEKLFF	TGTGCCAGCTCCCTTTTTGACAGCTCGGCTAATGAAAAACTGTTTTTT
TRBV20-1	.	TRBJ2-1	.	CSASENNEQFF	TGCAGTGCTAGCGAGAATAATGAGCAGTTCTTC
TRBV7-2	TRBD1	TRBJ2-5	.	CASSLVDRSGGYQETQYF	TGTGCCAGCAGCTTAGTGGACAGGAGCGGTGGGTACCAAGAGACCCAGTACTTC
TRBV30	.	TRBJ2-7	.	CAWSHGPSSYEQYF	TGTGCCTGGAGTCACGGTCCTAGCTCCTACGAGCAGTACTTC
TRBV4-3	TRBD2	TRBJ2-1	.	CASSHPIAGGWGEQFF	TGCGCCAGCAGCCACCCGATAGCGGGAGGGTGGGGTGAGCAGTTCTTC
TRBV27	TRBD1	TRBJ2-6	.	CASSWSVGRGRDGANVLTF	TGTGCCAGCAGTTGGAGTGTAGGCAGGGGGCGCGATGGGGCCAACGTCCTGACTTTC
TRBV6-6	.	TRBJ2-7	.	CASSYGDTYEQYF	TGTGCCAGCAGTTATGGGGACACGTACGAGCAGTACTTC
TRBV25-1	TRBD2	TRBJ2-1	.	CASKPGGDFYNEQFF	TGTGCCAGCAAGCCGGGGGGGGACTTTTACAATGAGCAGTTCTTC